The 30 T cell receptor beta chains below all came from one sample that was sequenced in a study of blood T cell repertoires in COVID-19. Using immunoSEQ multiplex PCR, the repertoire was profiled, and TCRdb retains in-frame clones only, with some absent. The profile shows about 260,000 clones, 85% of them singletons. Sequencing was performed on peripheral blood. The receptors were gathered from a human donor in a cohort sampled during active COVID-19.

This clone came up a few times. V and J are TRBV7-8 and TRBJ2-1; perhaps TRBD1 as D (6 bases). Trimming removed 1 base from V and 9 bases from J, with 34 bases in between. Germline-derived CDR1 and CDR2 are SGHVS and FQNEAQ. This CDR3 contains 21 residues. CDR3 sequence: CASSLDTGTLFFGGEGREQFF. For the CDR3, the DNA is TGTGCCAGCAGCTTAGATACAGGGACATTATTTTTTGGGGGAGAGGGTCGTGAGCAGTTCTTC. The complete variable domain, with remaining parts taken from reference TRBV7-8 and TRBJ2-1, reads GAGVSQSPRYKVAKRGQDVALRCDPISGHVSLFWYQQALGQGPEFLTYFQNEAQLDKSGLPSDRFFAERPEGSVSTLKIQRTQQEDSAVYLCASSLDTGTLFFGGEGREQFFGPGTRLTVL.

V gene TRBV28 combines with J gene TRBJ2-7; D might be TRBD2 (7 bases). This CDR3 is built from 14 residues. Germline values: CDR1 MDHEN, CDR2 SYDVKM. Trimming cost V 3 bases and J 7 bases, with 16 bases left between them. This chain's CDR3 is CASSFLGGGAEQYF. The CDR3, as DNA: TGTGCCAGCAGTTTCTTAGGTGGGGGGGCAGAGCAGTACTTC.

The J gene is TRBJ2-7, the V gene TRBV19; a possible D gene is TRBD2 (5 bases). There are 13 residues in the CDR3. Germline assignment: CDR1 LNHDA and CDR2 SQIVND (reference sequence). V gave up 9 bases and J gave up 0 bases, with 12 bases separating them. The CDR3 nucleotides are TGTGCCAGCGTGGACTCGAGCTCCTACGAGCAGTACTTC. This encodes CASVDSSSYEQYF. Combining the CDR3 with reference TRBV19 and TRBJ2-7 gives the whole variable domain DGGITQSPKYLFRKEGQNVTLSCEQNLNHDAMYWYRQDPGQGLRLIYYSQIVNDFQKGDIAEGYSVSREKKESFPLTVTSAQKNPTAFYLCASVDSSSYEQYFGPGTRLTVT.

The J gene is TRBJ2-1, the V gene TRBV30; no clear D. Trimming stripped 5 bases from V and 9 bases from J, with 11 bases between. CDR3 length: 11 amino acids. Germline values: CDR1 GTSNPN, CDR2 SVGIG (reference sequence). CDR3 amino acids: CAWGVWAEQFF. The CDR3 DNA is TGTGCCTGGGGAGTTTGGGCTGAGCAGTTCTTC.

The chain is built from TRBV6-5 and TRBJ1-6, with TRBD1 matching 8 bases. Losses at the gene ends were 4 bases for V and 13 bases for J; bases not matched to a gene: 3. The CDR3 has 12 amino acids. Germline assignment: CDR1 MNHEY and CDR2 SVGAGI. The CDR3 here is CASSFDRGPLHF. The CDR3 nucleotides are TGTGCCAGCAGTTTCGACAGGGGCCCCCTCCACTTT.

The V call is TRBV18, the J call TRBJ2-3, with 9 positions matching TRBD1. This CDR3 is 16 amino acids long. Trimming cost V 6 bases and J 3 bases; bases outside gene matches: 10. Germline V gene data show CDR1 as KGHSH and CDR2 as LQKENI. The CDR3 reads CASSPGKGTGTDTQYF. The DNA for the CDR3 is TGTGCCAGCTCCCCCGGGAAGGGGACAGGGACAGATACGCAGTATTTT.

V is TRBV12-3 or TRBV12-4 and J is TRBJ2-5; D unclear. V was shortened by 8 bases and J by 4 bases, with 11 bases between the two germline ends. The CDR3 is 12 residues long. The CDR3 nucleotides read TGTGCCAGCTCATTCACAGTAGAGACCCAGTACTTC. Protein sequence: CASSFTVETQYF.

The chain joins TRBV4-2 to TRBJ2-3; TRBD1 might be the D (5 bases). The CDR3 length is 14 residues. V lost 1 base to trimming and J lost 4 bases, with 9 bases between them. Per germline, CDR1 LGHNA and CDR2 YNFKEQ. CDR3 amino acids: CASSQVKGPDTQYF. The DNA for the CDR3 is TGTGCCAGCAGCCAAGTCAAGGGGCCAGATACGCAGTATTTT.

The rearrangement uses TRBV27 and TRBJ1-2; TRBD1 aligns across 8 bases. This CDR3 has 17 residues. The V gene's germline CDR1 is MNHEY and CDR2 SMNVEV (reference sequence). V shed 5 bases, J shed 3 bases, and the junction held 14 bases outside the gene matches. CDR3 in DNA: TGTGCCAGCAGTCCCCGGGACAGGTTTGGGGACGACTATGGCTACACCTTC. It encodes CASSPRDRFGDDYGYTF.

The rearrangement uses TRBV18 and TRBJ2-1; D might be TRBD2 (6 bases). Germline V lookup: CDR1 KGHSH, CDR2 LQKENI. V lost 3 bases to trimming and J lost 5 bases, with 14 bases between them. The CDR3 is 15 amino acids. CDR3 region: CASSPQGGLNNEQFF. Written as DNA, the CDR3 is TGTGCCAGCTCACCCCAGGGAGGCCTAAACAATGAGCAGTTCTTC.

The chain's CDR3 is CATNPGGSTNEKLFF. CDR3 sequence (DNA): TGTGCCACCAACCCAGGGGGCTCAACTAATGAAAAACTGTTTTTT. The V and J genes are TRBV10-3 and TRBJ1-4; 8 bases agree with TRBD1. The V gene's germline CDR1 is ENHRY and CDR2 SYGVKD. The CDR3 has 15 amino acids. Trimming took 10 bases from V and 0 from J; bases not matched to a gene: 7.

This sequence joins TRBV7-9 and TRBJ1-2; no reliable D call. The germline gives CDR1 SEHNR, CDR2 FQNEAQ (reference sequence). The germline V and J ends were trimmed by 2 bases and 5 bases, with 18 bases remaining between them. CDR3 length: 16 amino acids. Here the CDR3 DNA reads TGTGCCAGCAGCTTACTAGAATACCGGGGAAATTATGGCTACACCTTC. This encodes CASSLLEYRGNYGYTF.

The chain couples TRBV7-8 to TRBJ2-7, with D hard to call. V was shortened by 0 bases and J by 0 bases, with 18 bases between the two germline ends. The CDR3 is 18 residues long. Germline CDR1 reads SGHVS; CDR2 reads FQNEAQ. The CDR3 spells CASSLALDAVSSSYEQYF. The CDR3 nucleotides are TGTGCCAGCAGCTTAGCATTGGATGCGGTCTCTAGCTCCTACGAGCAGTACTTC.

The chain has TRBV6-5 and TRBJ1-1; 9 bases are shared with TRBD1. CDR1 is MNHEY and CDR2 is SVGAGI in the germline V gene. The CDR3 is 16 amino acids. V gave up 2 bases and J gave up 8 bases; unmatched junction bases: 12. The CDR3 DNA sequence: TGTGCCAGCAGTTACCGATTGACAGGGGGGCTTCTCGAAGCTTTCTTT. Translated: CASSYRLTGGLLEAFF.

The chain links TRBV20-1 to TRBJ2-7; D is undetermined. The CDR3 has 11 residues. Trimming took off 3 bases at V and 6 bases at J, with 9 bases between the two ends. CDR1 and CDR2 (germline): DFQATT, SNEGSKA (reference sequence). The DNA of the CDR3 is TGCAGTGCTAGTATTGCCGGCGAGCAGTACTTC. Translating gives CSASIAGEQYF.

The genes are TRBV5-6 and TRBJ2-3; D uncertain. V was trimmed by 0 bases and J by 1 base, leaving 9 bases between them. Germline V gene sequence: CDR1 SGHDT, CDR2 YYEEEE. The CDR3 has 15 residues. This CDR3 is CASSLGPVRTDTQYF. The CDR3 bases are TGTGCCAGCAGCTTGGGTCCAGTCCGCACAGATACGCAGTATTTT.

This clone was seen many times. The rearrangement joins TRBV5-6 to TRBJ1-4; 9 nucleotides align to TRBD1. From germline, CDR1 is SGHDT and CDR2 YYEEEE. The CDR3 has 14 amino acids. Trimming cost V 2 bases and J 5 bases; bases outside gene matches: 1. The CDR3 nucleotides are TGTGCCAGCAGCTTTGGGACAGGGAATGAAAAACTGTTTTTT. Amino acids: CASSFGTGNEKLFF.

The gene calls are TRBV11-2 and TRBJ1-6; D possibly corresponds to TRBD1 (5 bases). Germline lookup yields CDR1 SGHAT and CDR2 FQNNGV. V dropped 3 bases and J dropped 6 bases, with 15 bases sitting between them. The CDR3 loop spans 16 amino acids. The CDR3 region is CASSFLRSGGNSPLHF. DNA of the CDR3: TGTGCCAGCAGCTTCCTCCGGTCGGGGGGTAATTCACCCCTCCACTTT.

The chain combines TRBV6-1 with TRBJ2-2; tentatively, D is TRBD2 (5 bases). The V and J ends lost 3 bases and 4 bases respectively, with 15 bases between them. Per germline, CDR1 MNHNS and CDR2 SASEGT. The CDR3 sequence is 16 residues long. CDR3 protein: CASSDGITGSTGELFF. Here the CDR3 DNA reads TGTGCCAGCAGTGACGGGATCACCGGATCCACCGGGGAGCTGTTTTTT.

V usage is TRBV18 and J usage is TRBJ2-7; D unclear. This CDR3 contains 14 residues. From germline, CDR1 is KGHSH and CDR2 LQKENI. Trimming cost V 3 bases and J 0 bases, with 9 bases left between them. CDR3 sequence: CASSPSQLSYEQYF. DNA of the CDR3: TGTGCCAGCTCACCCTCGCAACTCTCCTACGAGCAGTACTTC.

The chain links TRBV28 to TRBJ1-4; D is perhaps TRBD1 (5 bases). Trimming pared 2 bases from V and 0 bases from J, leaving 10 bases between. The CDR3 totals 16 residues. The germline gives CDR1 MDHEN, CDR2 SYDVKM. CDR3 residues: CASSLRGLATNEKLFF. CDR3 bases: TGTGCCAGCAGTTTAAGGGGTCTGGCAACTAATGAAAAACTGTTTTTT.

This clone was counted only a few times. The V call is TRBV6-6, the J call TRBJ1-4; D gene ambiguous. Trimming removed 0 bases at V and 5 bases at J, with 10 bases between. CDR1 and CDR2 (germline): MNHNY, SVGAGI (reference sequence). This CDR3 region has 15 residues. The CDR3 reads CASSYSAGKNEKLFF. The DNA for the CDR3 is TGTGCCAGCAGTTACTCAGCCGGGAAGAATGAAAAACTGTTTTTT.

The chain links TRBV7-9 to TRBJ2-7; 12 nucleotides match TRBD1. The CDR3 sequence is 16 residues long. Germline CDR1 reads SEHNR; CDR2 reads FQNEAQ (reference sequence). V was clipped by 2 bases and J by 4 bases; unmatched bases: 6. The chain's CDR3 is CASSLSGTGGSYEQYF. CDR3 nucleotides: TGTGCCAGCAGCTTATCCGGGACAGGGGGCTCTTACGAGCAGTACTTC.

V gene TRBV29-1 combines with J gene TRBJ2-3; 10 bases are a match to TRBD2. Germline lookup yields CDR1 SQVTM and CDR2 ANQGSEA. Trimming cost V 4 bases and J 3 bases; bases outside gene matches: 1. CDR3 length equals 13 residues. The CDR3 reads CSVASGSTDTQYF. In nucleotides, the CDR3 is TGCAGCGTTGCTAGCGGGAGTACAGATACGCAGTATTTT.

This clone turned up a few times. The chain uses TRBV3-1 (or the pseudogene TRBV3-2) and TRBJ1-5; D is ambiguous. V lost 0 bases, J lost 9 bases, and 9 bases lay in between. In germline, CDR1 is LGHDT, CDR2 YNNKEL (reference sequence). The CDR3 consists of 13 residues. The chain's CDR3 is CASSQDGVWPQHF. The CDR3 nucleotides read TGTGCCAGCAGCCAAGACGGGGTTTGGCCCCAGCATTTT.

The chain joins TRBV5-1 to TRBJ2-7, with 8 bases matching TRBD2. This CDR3 has 14 residues. The germline CDR1 and CDR2 sequences are SGHRS and YFSETQ. J lost 3 bases, V lost 2 bases, and 4 bases had no gene match. The DNA for the CDR3 is TGCGCCAGCAGCTTCGGCGGGAGGAACTACGAGCAGTACTTC. This gives the protein CASSFGGRNYEQYF.

This clone was observed a single time. V is TRBV18 and J is TRBJ1-3, with D perhaps TRBD1 (5 bases). This CDR3 spans 19 amino acids. V lost 3 bases and J 3 bases, leaving 24 bases between the germline ends. Germline CDR1 is KGHSH and CDR2 is LQKENI. The CDR3 loop reads CASSPRAFGSLVRGNTIYF. CDR3 DNA sequence: TGTGCCAGCTCACCCAGGGCTTTTGGCTCTCTAGTGCGTGGAAACACCATATATTTT.

V is TRBV7-9 and J is TRBJ2-4; 8 bases map to TRBD1. The CDR3 runs 16 residues. Germline assignment: CDR1 SEHNR and CDR2 FQNEAQ (reference sequence). V lost 0 bases to trimming and J lost 0 bases; unmatched junction nucleotides: 1. As DNA, the CDR3 is TGTGCCAGCAGCTTAGCCAGGGGGCTAGCCAAAAACATTCAGTACTTC. As protein: CASSLARGLAKNIQYF.

The chain carries TRBV18 and TRBJ1-4; weak D call: TRBD1 (6 bases). The V and J ends lost 8 bases and 7 bases respectively, with 14 bases between them. The CDR3 is 13 amino acids. Germline loops: CDR1 KGHSH, CDR2 LQKENI. As DNA, the CDR3 is TGTGCCAGCACGGGGCAGGGGAGTGAAAAACTGTTTTTT. It specifies CASTGQGSEKLFF.

The J gene is TRBJ2-2, the V gene TRBV14; possible D gene TRBD1, 6 bases. CDR3 length: 13 residues. CDR1 is SGHDN, CDR2 FVKESK, per germline. V shed 7 bases and J shed 7 bases, with 13 bases lying between them. DNA of the CDR3: TGTGCCAGCAACCCACAGGGAAACGGGGAGCTGTTTTTT. Protein: CASNPQGNGELFF.